The next 30 T cell receptor beta chains were all read from a single sample in a study of T cell responses to AZD1222 COVID-19 vaccine. Data came from immunoSEQ multiplex PCR; TCRdb stores just in-frame clones and leaves some out. The sample records approximately 160,000 clones, approximately 90% being singletons. This specimen was peripheral blood, taken on day 0 of MenACWY control vaccination. Source of these receptors: an adult in good health.

The chain recombines TRBV12-5 with TRBJ2-2; 10 bases fit TRBD2. The CDR3 is 16 residues long. V gave up 1 base and J gave up 4 bases; unmatched junction bases: 3. Germline CDR1 is LGHNT and CDR2 is FRNRAP. The CDR3 region is CASGLALAGLTGELFF. Here the CDR3 DNA reads TGTGCTAGTGGTTTGGCACTAGCGGGACTCACCGGGGAGCTGTTTTTT.

This clone was seen more than once but under ten times. The chain combines TRBV13 with TRBJ2-7; 10 bases match TRBD2. There are 15 residues in the CDR3. CDR1 and CDR2 (germline): PRHDT, FYEKMQ (reference sequence). Unmatched junction bases numbered 5, after V lost 6 bases and J lost 0 bases. CDR3 in amino acids: CASRERGGYSYEQYF. The DNA for the CDR3 is TGTGCCAGCAGGGAGCGGGGGGGATACTCCTACGAGCAGTACTTC.

The V gene is TRBV7-2, the J gene TRBJ1-2; D is uncertain. Trimming cost V 1 base and J 0 bases, with 6 bases left between them. There are 14 residues in the CDR3. Germline V gene sequence: CDR1 SGHTA, CDR2 FQGNSA. The CDR3 is CASSLGKTNYGYTF. In DNA form, the CDR3 reads TGTGCCAGCAGCTTAGGGAAAACTAACTATGGCTACACCTTC.

The gene calls are TRBV7-6 and TRBJ2-1; 12 bases match TRBD1. Per the germline V gene, CDR1 is SGHVS and CDR2 is FNYEAQ. After removal of 4 bases from V and 6 bases from J, the junction contained 4 bases not matched to a gene. The CDR3 contains 15 residues. Written as DNA, the CDR3 is TGTGCCAGCAGCTGGGACAGGGGGCCTGGCAATGAGCAGTTCTTC. Protein product: CASSWDRGPGNEQFF.

The chain employs TRBV28 and TRBJ2-3; D remains ambiguous. Germline-derived CDR1 and CDR2 are MDHEN and SYDVKM. This CDR3 is 12 amino acids long. Between the trimmed V and J ends, which lost 7 bases and 0 bases, there was a span of 5 bases. CDR3 bases: TGTGCCAGCACGGAGAGCACAGATACGCAGTATTTT. Its protein is CASTESTDTQYF. Looking up the rest from reference TRBV28 and TRBJ2-3 gives the full variable domain: DVKVTQSSRYLVKRTGEKVFLECVQDMDHENMFWYRQDPGLGLRLIYFSYDVKMKEKGDIPEGYSVSREKKERFSLILESASTNQTSMYLCASTESTDTQYFGPGTRLTVL.

This sequence joins TRBV19 and TRBJ1-5; 8 bases are shared with TRBD1. V lost 4 bases to trimming and J lost 3 bases; unmatched junction nucleotides: 5. The germline V gene encodes CDR1 LNHDA and CDR2 SQIVND (reference sequence). The CDR3 extends over 15 amino acids. DNA for the CDR3: TGTGCCAGTAGTAAAGGACAGGGAGACAATCAGCCCCAGCATTTT. Encoded protein: CASSKGQGDNQPQHF.

This clone was counted many times. This chain connects TRBV28 to TRBJ1-3; D not resolved. Germline lookup yields CDR1 MDHEN and CDR2 SYDVKM. The CDR3 spans 16 residues. The V end lost 5 bases, the J end lost 4 bases, and 18 bases lay between the germline ends. The CDR3 is CASSPPGGGPGNTIYF. CDR3 nucleotides: TGTGCCAGCAGTCCCCCTGGCGGAGGGCCAGGAAACACCATATATTTT.

This rearrangement joins TRBV5-5 to TRBJ2-6; D possibly corresponds to TRBD2 (5 bases). There are 15 residues in the CDR3. The germline V gene has CDR1 SGHKS and CDR2 YYEKEE (reference sequence). V was pared by 0 bases and J by 6 bases, with 10 bases between. CDR3 sequence (DNA): TGTGCCAGCAGCTTGGCGGGGTCCCTGGCCAACGTCCTGACTTTC. Translated, it gives CASSLAGSLANVLTF. Supplemented by reference TRBV5-5 and TRBJ2-6, the full variable domain reads DAGVTQSPTHLIKTRGQQVTLRCSPISGHKSVSWYQQVLGQGPQFIFQYYEKEERGRGNFPDRFSARQFPNYSSELNVNALLLGDSALYLCASSLAGSLANVLTFGAGSRLTVL.

This chain joins TRBV6-5 and TRBJ2-5, with D perhaps TRBD2 (5 bases). CDR3 length: 12 residues. The germline gives CDR1 MNHEY, CDR2 SVGAGI. Trimming pared 5 bases from V and 2 bases from J, leaving 6 bases between. CDR3: CASSPGQETQYF. The CDR3 DNA is TGTGCCAGCAGTCCGGGGCAAGAGACCCAGTACTTC.

This chain uses TRBV6-1 with TRBJ1-1; D remains ambiguous. Germline assignment: CDR1 MNHNS and CDR2 SASEGT. CDR3 length: 12 residues. The V end lost 1 base, the J end lost 8 bases, and 8 bases lay between the germline ends. The CDR3 region has the DNA TGTGCCAGCAGTGAAGAGGTATCCGAAGCTTTCTTT. Translated, it gives CASSEEVSEAFF.

This chain joins TRBV3-1 (or the pseudogene TRBV3-2) and TRBJ1-2; the D gene is possibly TRBD1 (5 bases). This CDR3 has 14 residues. The germline V and J ends were trimmed by 1 base and 4 bases, with 10 bases remaining between them. Germline CDR1 and CDR2: LGHDT and YNNKEL (reference sequence). DNA for the CDR3: TGTGCCAGCAGCCAAGCAGGGTACGGCTATGGCTACACCTTC. Translation: CASSQAGYGYGYTF.

V and J are TRBV7-8 and TRBJ1-2; D remains ambiguous. CDR3 size: 11 residues. V gave up 5 bases and J gave up 7 bases, with 8 bases separating them. Germline V gene sequence: CDR1 SGHVS, CDR2 FQNEAQ. The CDR3 sequence is CASSLAGGYTF. The CDR3 DNA sequence: TGTGCCAGCAGCCTCGCCGGTGGCTACACCTTC.

Only one count was recorded for this clone. J is TRBJ2-1 and V is TRBV12-3 or TRBV12-4; D not certain. The CDR3 consists of 12 residues. V lost 4 bases and J 8 bases, leaving 9 bases between the germline ends. Here the CDR3 reads CASSYRADEQFF. The CDR3 DNA follows: TGTGCCAGCAGTTATCGGGCGGATGAGCAGTTCTTC.

J is TRBJ2-5 and V is TRBV5-4, with D possibly matching TRBD1 (5 bases). CDR1 is SGHNT, CDR2 YYREEE, per germline (reference sequence). The CDR3 contains 13 residues. Trimming removed 4 bases at V and 0 bases at J, with 7 bases between. CDR3 sequence: CASSPRDQETQYF. CDR3 DNA sequence: TGTGCCAGCAGCCCCAGGGACCAAGAGACCCAGTACTTC. Based on the CDR3 plus reference TRBV5-4 and TRBJ2-5, the full variable domain is ETGVTQSPTHLIKTRGQQVTLRCSSQSGHNTVSWYQQALGQGPQFIFQYYREEENGRGNFPPRFSGLQFPNYSSELNVNALELDDSALYLCASSPRDQETQYFGPGTRLLVL.

The rearrangement uses TRBV29-1 and TRBJ2-2; 7 bases fit TRBD1. Germline loops: CDR1 SQVTM, CDR2 ANQGSEA. The CDR3 has 14 amino acids. J was trimmed by 4 bases and V by 5 bases; bases with no gene match: 7. CDR3 loop: CSVKAGGITGELFF. CDR3 bases: TGCAGCGTTAAGGCAGGGGGTATCACCGGGGAGCTGTTTTTT.

This clone came up a few times. This rearrangement joins TRBV19 to TRBJ1-6, with 7 positions matching TRBD1. V lost 5 bases to trimming and J lost 5 bases; unmatched junction nucleotides: 9. The CDR3 has 16 residues. Germline V CDR1 and CDR2: LNHDA, SQIVND (reference sequence). The CDR3 loop is CASSLPGQKNNSPLHF. CDR3 in DNA: TGTGCCAGTAGTCTCCCGGGACAGAAGAATAATTCACCCCTCCACTTT.

This clone was counted a single time. The chain uses TRBV7-2 and TRBJ2-7; 9 bases map to TRBD1. Germline V gene sequence: CDR1 SGHTA, CDR2 FQGNSA. After removal of 1 base from V and 3 bases from J, the junction contained 4 bases not matched to a gene. The CDR3 has 15 residues. CDR3 sequence reads: CASSLGQGGNYEQYF. The CDR3 nucleotides read TGTGCCAGCAGCTTAGGACAGGGGGGAAACTACGAGCAGTACTTC.

The V gene is TRBV18, the J gene TRBJ2-2; 9 bases line up with TRBD1. The V gene's germline CDR1 is KGHSH and CDR2 LQKENI. There are 14 residues in the CDR3. J gave up 4 bases and V 5 bases, and 2 bases lay outside the gene matches. The CDR3 region is CASSRDRATGELFF. Written as DNA, the CDR3 is TGTGCCAGCTCAAGGGACAGGGCCACCGGGGAGCTGTTTTTT. The complete variable domain, with remaining parts taken from reference TRBV18 and TRBJ2-2, reads NAGVMQNPRHLVRRRGQEARLRCSPMKGHSHVYWYRQLPEEGLKFMVYLQKENIIDESGMPKERFSAEFPKEGPSILRIQQVVRGDSAAYFCASSRDRATGELFFGEGSRLTVL.

This chain joins TRBV7-2 and TRBJ2-1, with 7 positions matching TRBD2. The V segment lost 2 bases and the J segment 0 bases; nucleotides outside the gene matches: 10. The CDR3 spans 18 residues. Germline-derived CDR1 and CDR2 are SGHTA and FQGNSA. CDR3: CASSLMAGERSSYNEQFF. In DNA, the CDR3 is TGTGCCAGCAGCTTAATGGCGGGAGAGAGGAGCTCCTACAATGAGCAGTTCTTC.

The genes are TRBV5-6 and TRBJ2-7; unclear D gene. This CDR3 is built from 12 residues. Between the trimmed V and J ends, which lost 2 bases and 5 bases, there was a span of 8 bases. Germline lookup yields CDR1 SGHDT and CDR2 YYEEEE. CDR3 loop: CASSLTEHEQYF. CDR3 in DNA: TGTGCCAGCAGCTTAACAGAGCACGAGCAGTACTTC.

The V gene is TRBV28, the J gene TRBJ1-1, with a weak D call TRBD1 (6 bases). V lost 7 bases, J lost 1 base, and 13 bases lay in between. The length of the CDR3 is 14 residues. Germline loops: CDR1 MDHEN, CDR2 SYDVKM. CDR3 DNA: TGTGCCAGCACTAAAGGGGGGGGGAACACTGAAGCTTTCTTT. Amino acids: CASTKGGGNTEAFF.

The genes are TRBV27 and TRBJ2-7; D gene uncertain. This CDR3 has 13 residues. Germline V gene data show CDR1 as MNHEY and CDR2 as SMNVEV (reference sequence). With 4 bases removed from V and 2 bases from J, the gap between germline ends came to 9 bases. The CDR3 is CASSSETAYEQYF. For the CDR3, the DNA is TGTGCCAGCAGTTCGGAGACGGCCTACGAGCAGTACTTC.

This clone was picked up one time. This sequence joins TRBV10-1 and TRBJ2-7, with 8 bases that match TRBD1. J lost 2 bases, V lost 4 bases, and 7 bases had no gene match. This CDR3 is built from 15 residues. Germline V gene sequence: CDR1 WNHNN, CDR2 SYGVQD (reference sequence). As DNA, the CDR3 is TGCGCCAGCAGTGGCTTGGACAGGGAGGCCTACGAGCAGTACTTC. This gives the protein CASSGLDREAYEQYF.

V is TRBV5-1 and J is TRBJ2-1; 9 bases are a match to TRBD2. The CDR3 covers 14 residues. J was trimmed by 9 bases and V by 3 bases; bases with no gene match: 7. Germline V gene data show CDR1 as SGHRS and CDR2 as YFSETQ. The CDR3 DNA reads as TGCGCCAGCAGCTCTAATAGCGGGAGAGGTGAGCAGTTCTTC. It codes for CASSSNSGRGEQFF.

The chain joins TRBV12-2 to TRBJ1-6. TRBV12-2 is shown as a pseudogene. CDR3 length: 16 amino acids. CDR3 coding DNA: TGTGCAAGTCGCCCCCCAGGGAGGCCCTATAATTCACCCCTCCACTTT. Its translation: CASRPPGRPYNSPLHF.

The chain employs TRBV7-2 and TRBJ1-6, with D hard to call. Between the trimmed V and J ends, which lost 5 bases and 6 bases, there was a span of 11 bases. The CDR3 is 14 amino acids. CDR1 is SGHTA and CDR2 is FQGNSA in the germline V gene. The CDR3, as DNA: TGTGCCAGCAGCCAGGTTTGGATTAATTCACCCCTCCACTTT. It translates to CASSQVWINSPLHF. The whole variable domain, filled in from reference TRBV7-2 and TRBJ1-6, reads GAGVSQSPSNKVTEKGKDVELRCDPISGHTALYWYRQSLGQGLEFLIYFQGNSAPDKSGLPSDRFSAERTGGSVSTLTIQRTQQEDSAVYLCASSQVWINSPLHFGNGTRLTVT.

This chain connects TRBV7-2 to TRBJ2-3; D unresolved. The germline CDR1 and CDR2 sequences are SGHTA and FQGNSA. The CDR3 spans 12 residues. V dropped 2 bases and J dropped 10 bases, with 10 bases sitting between them. The CDR3 is CASSLQVYAQYF. CDR3 DNA: TGTGCCAGCAGCTTACAGGTATATGCGCAGTATTTT.

V and J are TRBV28 and TRBJ2-5; weak D call: TRBD1 (7 bases). Between the trimmed V and J ends, which lost 5 bases and 5 bases, there was a span of 18 bases. This CDR3 contains 15 residues. Germline-derived CDR1 and CDR2 are MDHEN and SYDVKM. In nucleotides, the CDR3 is TGTGCCAGCAGTCCTTCGGGCAGGGGGAGGGAGACCCAGTACTTC. Translation gives CASSPSGRGRETQYF.

This clone was counted a single time. The CDR3 loop is CASSEGTVYEQYF. The CDR3 bases are TGTGCCAGCAGTGAAGGGACTGTCTACGAGCAGTACTTC. The chain carries TRBV2 and TRBJ2-7; perhaps TRBD2 as D (5 bases). The CDR3 contains 13 residues. Germline lookup yields CDR1 SNHLY and CDR2 FYNNEI. Trimming cost V 1 base and J 3 bases, with 7 bases left between them.

On this clone: One junction end disagrees with the germline gene, perhaps due to a read error. The genes are TRBV7-7 and TRBJ2-2; tentatively, D is TRBD2 (5 bases). The CDR3 contains 14 residues. CDR1 is SSHAT, CDR2 FNYEAQ, per germline (reference sequence). DNA of the CDR3: TGTGCTAGCAGGTCCCGACTAAACACCGGGGAGCTGTTTTTT. It translates to CASRSRLNTGELFF.